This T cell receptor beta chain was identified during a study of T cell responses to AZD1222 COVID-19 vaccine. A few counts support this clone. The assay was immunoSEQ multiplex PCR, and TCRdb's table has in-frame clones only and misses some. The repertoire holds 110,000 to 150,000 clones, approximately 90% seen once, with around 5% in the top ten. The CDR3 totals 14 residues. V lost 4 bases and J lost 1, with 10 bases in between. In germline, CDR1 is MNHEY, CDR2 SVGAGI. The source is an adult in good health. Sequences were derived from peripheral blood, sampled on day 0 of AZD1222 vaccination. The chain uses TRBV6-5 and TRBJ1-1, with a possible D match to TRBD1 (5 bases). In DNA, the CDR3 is TGTGCCAGCAGTTTTAAGGGGAGGAACACTGAAGCTTTCTTT. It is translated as CASSFKGRNTEAFF.